Described below is a single T cell receptor (beta chain) sequence and its context. This clone turned up a few times. Its target antigen remains unknown. No quality values exist for individual bases; no much larger clone is one base distant. All of the isolated RNA was reverse transcribed with the High Capacity cDNA Reverse Transcription Kit, so expressed TCRB transcripts were sequenced. Deep immunoSEQ sequencing was performed on naive, central memory and regulatory T cell samples, with an average of about 3.6 million total reads per sample. Sorted cells were lysed in RLT buffer, and RNA was extracted using DNase-treated RNeasy Micro or Mini kits according to cell number. To prevent cross-contamination, every cell subset was processed on its own, while patient and healthy donor samples were processed together. The immunoSEQ multiplex PCR was used to amplify TCRB sequences from cDNA, generating 87-bp fragments that spanned the CDR3 region. The amplicons were sequenced using the Illumina HiSeq platform. The authors' pipeline ran thus. PCR bias was computationally corrected using synthetic template baselines, reads within Hamming distance 2 were collapsed, and singletons that could not be merged were discarded. Reads were aligned against IMGT so that V, D and J genes, CDR3 length and insertions or deletions at six rearrangement sites could be assigned. Within each subset, clonotype counts were normalized to the number of sorted cells before true diversity and Gini coefficients were calculated with the tcR R package. The overlap coefficient, calculated on TCRB nucleotide sequences, was used to measure repertoire sharing. This is the immuneACCESS table as TCRdb keeps it, with only in-frame sequences that have V and J called. A part of the clones is gone; compared with another copy, unresolved V genes explain less than half, and the rest is unexplained. V and J calls and clone size are copied from that table; D and trimming were computed from the DNA. A total of under 300,000 clones appear in this sample, around a quarter of them only once. The top ten clonotypes cover under 4.5% of the sample.

Each donor gave one peripheral blood draw, roughly 110 mL on average, collected into heparinised tubes. Using a panel that included CD45RO, CCR7, CD25, CD127, CD95 and CD27, naive, central memory, regulatory and stem cell-like memory CD4+ T cells were sorted on a BD FACSAria II. Every sorted population had a purity above 98%. Right away, PBMCs were isolated by Lymphoprep density gradient centrifugation and were stained directly, with no culture step. To minimize batch effects, samples were stained and sorted in pairs, one healthy donor with one patient per experiment. The data belong to a study of beta chain features in type 1 diabetes listed by TCRdb under 2018. General notes on the study: Mean age, gender distribution, total cell number and subset yield did not differ between patients and healthy donors. Regulatory and stem cell-like memory subsets were isolated from only 8 patients and about eight healthy donors, whereas naive and central memory subsets came from all 28 donors. In the study, recently diagnosed type 1 diabetes patients and matched healthy donors were compared on the TCRB repertoires of their sorted circulating CD4+ T cell subsets. Across all samples, 107,917,701 sorted cells were examined, and cell number per subset correlated strongly with RNA yield.

V loses 1 base at its end and J loses 2 bases; junction bases beyond the gene matches: 4. From the cysteine through the phenylalanine, the CDR3 covers 16 amino acids. This entry keeps only the CDR3 DNA: 48 bases, framed from base 1. CDR1 is given as SEHNR and CDR2 as FQNEAQ, both from the germline V gene (reference sequence). General study outcomes and caveats: Because the HLA sub-analyses included only small numbers of individuals, any influence of HLA type on TCRB rearrangement was left unresolved. Type 1 diabetes patients showed a moderate but significant shortening of TCRB CDR3 length in all four CD4+ subsets. PCR may preferentially amplify shorter templates, but because patient and control samples were amplified and corrected together, any resulting skew would affect both groups equally. Because cDNA was sequenced instead of genomic DNA, highly expressing activated cells could be over-represented, though the groups showed no difference in activation or CD3 levels. Naive, central memory and regulatory TCRB repertoires appeared more similar among patients than among healthy donors. Patients with type 1 diabetes made fewer insertions and deleted more nucleotides at VDJ recombination sites, implying thymic rearrangement abnormalities.

Sequenced material: central memory CD4+ T cells from blood. The chain employs TRBV7-9 and TRBJ2-3; 9 nucleotides in the junction match TRBD2. This receptor was identified in a man aged 25-45 years in good health. The CDR3 reads CASSLVLAGHTDTQYF. The nucleotide sequence is given as TGTGCCAGCAGCTTAGTGCTAGCGGGGCACACAGATACGCAGTATTTT.